Sequencing of this TCR beta chain was carried out in a study of blood T cell repertoires in COVID-19. Looking at the study overall: Material from acute and convalescent COVID-19 was sourced from the United States, Italy and Spain. Sample material is recorded as cDNA or gDNA derived from T cells, B-cell-depleted T cells, or PBMCs.

CDR3 length: 13 amino acids. CDR1 and CDR2 from the germline V gene are SGHTS and YDEGEE. The V gene lost 7 bases and the J gene lost 10 bases, with 17 bases spanning the gap. Original handling: Cell counts per sample came from amplifying reference gene primers. This table comes from immunoSEQ multiplex PCR, and its TCRdb copy is limited to in-frame clones, with some not included. That table is the source of V, J and clone size, and D and trimming were worked out from the DNA. The sample holds hundreds of thousands of clones; about 91% are singletons and the top ten take roughly 0.84%. The chain is built from TRBV5-8 and TRBJ1-4, with D possibly TRBD1 on 6 matching bases. Sequenced input: peripheral blood. The clonotype was recovered from a man between 18 and 29 years old with COVID-19, enrolled during active disease. CDR3 coding DNA: TGTGCCAGCGGGACGGTGGGACAAGGAAAACTGTTTTTT. It encodes CASGTVGQGKLFF.